This TCR beta chain was sequenced during a study of blood T cell repertoires in COVID-19. Background on the study: Samples came from the United States, Italy and Spain, spanning acute and convalescent COVID-19. T cells, B-cell-depleted T cells, or PBMCs supplied cDNA or gDNA.

Authors' processing steps: Amplification of reference gene primers provided the estimated nucleated cell counts. The assay was immunoSEQ multiplex PCR, and TCRdb's table has in-frame clones only and misses some. V, J and clone size reflect that table, while D and trimming were determined from the DNA. The data show just over 150,000 clones, 85% to 90% seen once. The CDR3 contains 16 residues. The germline CDR1 and CDR2 sequences are SGDLS and YYNGEE. V lost 3 bases and J 0 bases, leaving 13 bases between the germline ends. The chain links TRBV9 to TRBJ2-1; a weak D match, TRBD2 (6 bases). The sequence was obtained from a woman aged 40 to 50 with acute or convalescent COVID-19. Sequences were obtained from peripheral blood. The CDR3: CASSGSGSRSYNEQFF. As DNA, the CDR3 is TGTGCCAGCAGCGGTAGCGGTTCCCGCTCCTACAATGAGCAGTTCTTC.